This T cell receptor (beta chain) stems from a study of radiation and T cells in renal cell carcinoma. Study outcomes and limitations: Without pretreatment biopsies, baseline tumor clonotype presence was undetermined. In blood, top tumor clones expanded by 2 weeks, shrinking by 4.

Time point specified: blood 4 weeks post-SBRT, at nephrectomy. Stated treatment: 15 Gy SBRT to primary tumor, nephrectomy 4 weeks later. Nephrectomy followed 15 Gy stereotactic body radiation by 4 weeks. Clear cell pathology was present in this patient's renal cell carcinoma. Sequencing used immunoSEQ multiplex PCR; TCRdb keeps in-frame clones, though not all of them. The sample records 130,000 to 150,000 clones, 70% to 90% being singletons. On this clone itself: Its antigen is not identified.

The origin of this receptor is a woman between 45 and 60 years old with renal cell carcinoma. This sample comprised blood, obtained from a patient whose treatment included radiotherapy and nephrectomy.

This CDR3 reads CASSLRVEQFF. CDR3 in DNA: TGTGCCAGCAGTTTGAGGGTCGAGCAGTTCTTC. The gene calls are TRBV28 and TRBJ2-1, with D possibly matching TRBD2 (5 bases). This CDR3 is 11 amino acids long. With 3 bases removed from V and 10 bases from J, the gap between germline ends came to 7 bases. The germline CDR1 and CDR2 sequences are MDHEN and SYDVKM.